This paragraph reports one TCR beta chain. This specimen comes from a study of T cell responses to AZD1222 COVID-19 vaccine. The CDR3 runs 14 residues. Per the germline V gene, CDR1 is MGHDK and CDR2 is SYGVNS. Trimming cost V 3 bases and J 6 bases, with 14 bases left between them. This table comes from immunoSEQ multiplex PCR, and its TCRdb copy is limited to in-frame clones, with some not included. The sample shows 150,000 to 200,000 clones, around 88% of them seen only once. This TCR came from an adult who received the AZD1222 COVID-19 vaccine. V is TRBV25-1 and J is TRBJ1-1; unclear D gene. Sequencing used peripheral blood, obtained 28 days after the second AZD1222 dose. Here the CDR3 DNA reads TGTGCCAGCAGTGACGGGATGAGTATCGCTGAAGCTTTCTTT. It yields the protein CASSDGMSIAEAFF.